The source of this TCR beta chain is a study of shared clonotypes between healthy human individuals (TCRdb year 2020). In terms of the full investigation: The cohort included three men and a couple of women between 18 and 49 years of age. To estimate repertoire size and how much clonotypes are shared between individuals, the study performed deep sequencing of blood TCR repertoires from five healthy adults. Between about 0.9 and 10 billion PBMCs per donor were obtained by leukapheresis. To increase sequencing depth and limit assay-specific biases, TCR repertoire library preparation and sequencing were carried out by different laboratories using diverse techniques. Per donor, three plates each were used for CD4 naive and CD4 memory, two for CD8 naive, and one for CD8 memory. General findings and caveats noted by the study authors: Pairwise subsampling led to the expectation that sequencing depth would affect the degree of clonotype sharing among donors. Only blood was sampled, and tissue TCR repertoires likely differ from those in blood. Compared with non-shared clonotypes, clonotypes shared by all four sorted-subset donors had higher generation probabilities. Estimated clonotype richness was generally larger for naive than for memory subsets. Even with the large sequencing depth, rarefaction of the sorted-subset datasets indicated that sequencing was incomplete. The genetic and exposure-history diversity represented was limited by the small number of donors. Sharing across a handful of donors was observed for around 4.8% of naive CD4, 3% to 3.5% of naive CD8, 2% to 2.5% of memory CD4, and roughly 0.4% of memory CD8 clonotypes.

Concerning this clone itself: The antigen this receptor binds is unknown. The input lacks base qualities; no much larger clone sits a single base away.

The CDR3 spans 12 residues, from the cysteine through the phenylalanine. Left in the record is the CDR3 DNA by itself, 36 bases read in frame from the first base. Clipping removes 3 bases from V and 8 bases from J, with 4 as the unmatched junction base count. CDR1 and CDR2 (SGHNT, YYREEE) derive from the germline V gene (reference sequence). TCR CDR3 regions were amplified from genomic DNA by multiplex PCR using the deep immunoSEQ assay. Extracted genomic DNA from each cell subset was spread evenly across all wells of several immunoSEQ 96-well plates, with each plate serving as a replicate. Each replicate PCR for sorted subsets received around 0.2 ug genomic DNA, equal to 30,000 or so T cell genomes. The purified libraries were quantified using a Qubit 3.0 fluorometer, sized with a Bioanalyzer 2100, and then quantified again using the KAPA Library Quantification kit. A separate single-read 150-cycle Illumina NextSeq 550 flow cell was used to sequence each immunoSEQ 96-well plate. Regarding the original processing steps: Because only junctional sequences without quality scores were contained in the immunoSEQ output, filtering matching that applied to full-length reads could not be performed. To assign V/J genes and CDR3, sequences were annotated against IMGT germline references using PyIR, a Python wrapper for IgBLAST v1.9. Reads were removed for weak V/J assignments (E-value above 1e-6), missing CDR3, stop codons, out-of-frame junctions, or ambiguous translated residues. V3J clonotypes were defined as sequences sharing the same inferred V gene, J gene, and CDR3 amino acid sequence. The percentage overlap between two repertoires was calculated by dividing the number of shared unique clonotypes by the size of the smaller repertoire. RTK rarefaction, the Chao1 estimator, and Recon v2.1 estimates of unobserved clonotypes were used to assess repertoire richness. For all TCRbeta clonotypes obtained by the gDNA method from a handful of donors, generation probabilities were computed with OLGA. TCRdb re-hosts the immuneACCESS table, in-frame sequences only. Its copies lack some clones; in the studies checked, an unresolved V gene accounts for under half of them, and the cause for the rest is not known. The V and J calls and clone size come from that table; D and trimming were worked out from the DNA. For this sample the table gives a few million clones, of which 90% to 95% were detected only once. The ten largest make up 0.39% of the sample.

The donors were healthy, HIV-negative adults with no recently reported acute infections or vaccinations. Every donor was a Caucasian adult living in Nashville, Tennessee, USA. CD4+ T cells were enriched by magnetic negative selection, after which naive cells were positively selected on CD45RA and the negative fraction was taken as the memory subset. Blood was obtained by leukapheresis, after which PBMCs were separated by Ficoll-Histopaque density gradient centrifugation and cryopreserved in liquid nitrogen vapor phase. Purity and quantity of every magnetically sorted T cell population were checked by analytical flow cytometry. From each sorted fraction, genomic DNA was isolated and quantified by UV absorbance on a Nanodrop 2000c.

What was sequenced was naive CD4+ T cells from PBMCs. What this sample's cell subset or site label stands for: CD45RA+ positively selected. The chain is encoded by TRBV5-4 joined to TRBJ1-2, and 7 bases in between align with TRBD1. This clonotype was sampled from a man between 18 and 35 years old in good health. Some clones in this sample may be carry-over from other donors' samples. The nucleotide sequence reads as follows: TGTGCCAGCAGCTCACAGGGGAGAGGCTACACCTTC. Translated, it reads CASSSQGRGYTF.